Listed below are T cell receptor beta chains from one sample, sequenced in a study of vaccination and CD4 T cells after COVID-19. TCRdb passed the PCR reads through MiXCR, listing each CDR3 protein once. The table lists some 15,000 distinct CDR3 sequences, around half of them singletons. Antigens for these TCRs are unknown. The sequenced material came from CD4+ T cells from blood, cultured in vitro. Receptors were obtained from a human donor who had recovered from COVID-19. CDR3s include the opening cysteine and the closing phenylalanine or tryptophan. A D gene is named only where the DNA matches it firmly. Clone sizes are given selectively: once, few, many, or a class where the clone is expanded.

j_call v_call clone_size d_call cdr3_nt cdr3_aa
TRBJ2-5 TRBV19 NA NA TGTGCCAGTAGCCGACTTGGGGAGACCCAGTACTTC CASSRLGETQYF
TRBJ1-5 TRBV12-3/TRBV12-4 few TRBD1 TGTGCCAGCAGCTACACCACAGGGGCTGGAAATCAGCCCCAGCATTTT CASSYTTGAGNQPQHF
TRBJ1-6 TRBV6-1 NA NA TGTGCCACCGCGTCAGGCCCCGCGGCGCAGAACTATAATTCACCCCTCCACTTT CATASGPAAQNYNSPLHF
TRBJ2-5 TRBV24-1 few TRBD1 TGTGCCACCAGTAGGGACAGGGGGGAGCAAGAGACCCAGTACTTC CATSRDRGEQETQYF
TRBJ1-2 TRBV4-1 NA NA TGCGCCAGCAGCCCCACAGGGCGGGATGGCTACACCTTC CASSPTGRDGYTF
TRBJ1-1 TRBV28 once NA TGTGCCAGCAGTTTACAGGGGTGGAACACTGAAGCTTTCTTT CASSLQGWNTEAFF
TRBJ2-2 TRBV6-2/TRBV6-3 medium-sized NA TGTGCCAGCATGCCCGCGAACACCGGGGAGCTGTTTTTT CASMPANTGELFF
TRBJ2-7 TRBV28 NA NA TGTGCCAGCAGTCCCGGAGGGGCGTACGAGCAGTACTTC CASSPGGAYEQYF
TRBJ1-2 TRBV2 few NA TGTGCCAGCACAAATACTCGGGGCTACACCTTC CASTNTRGYTF
TRBJ2-5 TRBV7-2 once NA TGTGCCAGCAGCTTTCGGGGGACGGAGACCCAGTACTTC CASSFRGTETQYF
TRBJ1-3 TRBV7-2 few NA TGTGCCAGCAGCTTAGCGGCTGGAAACACCATATATTTT CASSLAAGNTIYF
TRBJ1-5 TRBV6-2/TRBV6-3 NA NA TGTGCCAGCTCACACGACGGGGTTTTGGGGAGTATCGATGGCAATCAGCCCCAGCATTTT CASSHDGVLGSIDGNQPQHF
TRBJ1-2 TRBV23-1 NA NA TGCGCCAGCCGACGAGGGGGGGACACACATACTAACTATGGCTACACCTTC CASRRGGDTHTNYGYTF
TRBJ2-1 TRBV7-6 NA TRBD2 TGTGCCAGCAGCCCCAAAAAGGGACTAGCGGGAGGGCCAGGGCAGTTCTTC CASSPKKGLAGGPGQFF
TRBJ1-2 TRBV7-3 few NA TGTGCCAGCAGACGGGACCGGAGGGTATATGGCTACACCTTC CASRRDRRVYGYTF
TRBJ1-5 TRBV27 few NA TGTGCCAGCCGAACTGAATATCAGCCCCAGCATTTT CASRTEYQPQHF
TRBJ2-1 TRBV24-1 NA TRBD2 TGTGCCACCAGTGATTTGAGGGGAGGGTCCTACAATGAGCAGTTCTTC CATSDLRGGSYNEQFF
TRBJ1-2 TRBV28 once TRBD1 TGTGCCAGCAGTTCAGGGGGGGGCAGGGGGCTTGTTGGCTACACCTTC CASSSGGGRGLVGYTF
TRBJ2-5 TRBV5-1 NA NA TGCGCCAGCAGCTACCCGAGGGAGGTCAAAACCCAGTACTTC CASSYPREVKTQYF
TRBJ2-3 TRBV7-3 NA NA TGTGCCAGCAGCTTAGGGGGGCGGCCAGATACGCAGTATTTT CASSLGGRPDTQYF
TRBJ2-5 TRBV7-7 NA NA TGTGCTAGCAGCTTAGCGGCAGGGGTTGGGGAAGAGACCCAGTACTTC CASSLAAGVGEETQYF
TRBJ2-4 TRBV27 NA NA TGTGCCAGCAGTTCGGGCCGGGGGCGAATCCTAAACATTCAGTACTTC CASSSGRGRILNIQYF